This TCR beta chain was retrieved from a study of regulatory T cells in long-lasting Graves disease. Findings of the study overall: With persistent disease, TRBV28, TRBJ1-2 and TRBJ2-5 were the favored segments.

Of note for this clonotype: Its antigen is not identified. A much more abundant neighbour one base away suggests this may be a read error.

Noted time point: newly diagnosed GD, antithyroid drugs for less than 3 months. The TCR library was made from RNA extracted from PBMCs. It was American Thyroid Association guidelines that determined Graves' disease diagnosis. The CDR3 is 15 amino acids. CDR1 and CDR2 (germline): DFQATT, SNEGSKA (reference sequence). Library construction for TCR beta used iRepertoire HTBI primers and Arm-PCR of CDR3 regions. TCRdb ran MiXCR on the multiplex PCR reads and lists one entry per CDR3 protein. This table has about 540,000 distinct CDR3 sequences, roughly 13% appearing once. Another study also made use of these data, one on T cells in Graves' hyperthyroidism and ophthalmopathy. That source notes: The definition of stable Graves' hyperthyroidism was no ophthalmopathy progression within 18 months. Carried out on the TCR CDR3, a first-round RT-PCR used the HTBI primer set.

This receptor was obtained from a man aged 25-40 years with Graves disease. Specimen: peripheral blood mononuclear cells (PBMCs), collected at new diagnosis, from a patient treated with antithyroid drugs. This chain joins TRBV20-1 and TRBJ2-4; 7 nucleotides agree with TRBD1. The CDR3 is CSAQGGQLAKNIQCF. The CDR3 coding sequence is TGCAGTGCCCAAGGGGGACAGCTAGCCAAAAACATTCAGTGCTTC.